Presented here are 9 T cell receptor beta chains from one specimen sequenced in a study of blood T cell repertoires in COVID-19. Some clones are missing from TCRdb's copy, which holds only in-frame ones; the method was immunoSEQ multiplex PCR. In the table there are 250,000 to 400,000 clones, approximately 88% of which are singletons. The source material was peripheral blood. Receptors originate from a woman in her twenties or thirties with COVID-19, enrolled during active disease.

The chain uses TRBV21-1 and TRBJ1-1. TRBV21-1 is designated a pseudogene. The CDR3 has 16 amino acids. The CDR3 DNA follows: TGTGCCAGCAGCAAAGTTGGGCGGGTGGAGAGCACTGAAGCTTTCTTT. Translation gives CASSKVGRVESTEAFF.

V gene TRBV2 combines with J gene TRBJ1-5, with 8 bases aligning to TRBD1. The V gene's germline CDR1 is SNHLY and CDR2 FYNNEI. The CDR3 has 14 residues. V shed 5 bases and J 5 bases; nucleotides not matched to a gene: 5. Here the CDR3 DNA reads TGTGCCAGCAGTTCACAGGGGGTACATCAGCCCCAGCATTTT. It specifies CASSSQGVHQPQHF. The complete variable domain, with remaining parts taken from reference TRBV2 and TRBJ1-5, reads EPEVTQTPSHQVTQMGQEVILRCVPISNHLYFYWYRQILGQKVEFLVSFYNNEISEKSEIFDDQFSVERPDGSNFTLKIRSTKLEDSAMYFCASSSQGVHQPQHFGDGTRLSIL.

CDR3 sequence: CASSIRQDNYGYTF. The CDR3 DNA reads TGTGCCAGCAGCATTCGACAGGATAACTATGGCTACACCTTC. The V call is TRBV7-9, the J call TRBJ1-2, with D perhaps matching TRBD1 (6 bases). The CDR3 totals 14 residues. V dropped 5 bases and J dropped 1 base, with 11 bases sitting between them. Germline V gene sequence: CDR1 SEHNR, CDR2 FQNEAQ (reference sequence).

V usage is TRBV5-1 and J usage is TRBJ2-1, with 12 bases lining up with TRBD1. CDR3 size: 15 residues. Germline-derived CDR1 and CDR2 are SGHRS and YFSETQ. Trimming at V came to 4 bases and at J to 8 bases, leaving 7 bases not matched to a gene. CDR3 region: CASSNRDRGLDEQFF. In DNA, the CDR3 is TGCGCCAGCAGCAACCGGGACAGGGGGCTCGATGAGCAGTTCTTC.

In nucleotides, the CDR3 is TGCGCCAGCAGCTTGTCCAACTCTGGGGCCAACGTCCTGACTTTC. This gives the protein CASSLSNSGANVLTF. The chain couples TRBV5-1 to TRBJ2-6; no clear D. The V gene's germline CDR1 is SGHRS and CDR2 YFSETQ. This CDR3 has 15 residues. Trimming left V 1 base short and J 0 bases short, with 5 bases between.

This chain uses TRBV2 with TRBJ1-1; D remains ambiguous. The CDR3 runs to 12 residues. In germline, CDR1 is SNHLY, CDR2 FYNNEI. The V end lost 4 bases, the J end lost 11 bases, and 14 bases lay between the germline ends. DNA for the CDR3: TGTGCCAGCAGTGCCAAACCCCCACGGGCTTTCTTT. This encodes CASSAKPPRAFF. The full variable domain, its missing parts supplied by reference TRBV2 and TRBJ1-1, is EPEVTQTPSHQVTQMGQEVILRCVPISNHLYFYWYRQILGQKVEFLVSFYNNEISEKSEIFDDQFSVERPDGSNFTLKIRSTKLEDSAMYFCASSAKPPRAFFGQGTRLTVV.

This clone was seen a few times. This sequence joins TRBV2 and TRBJ1-1; TRBD1 might be the D (6 bases). The germline V gene encodes CDR1 SNHLY and CDR2 FYNNEI. V was shortened by 7 bases and J by 6 bases, with 18 bases between the two germline ends. The CDR3 has 14 amino acids. The CDR3 protein is CASTIVREGAEAFF. Here the CDR3 DNA reads TGTGCCAGCACTATTGTTAGGGAGGGGGCTGAAGCTTTCTTT.

This sequence joins TRBV27 and TRBJ1-1; 7 positions match TRBD1. The V and J ends lost 5 bases and 1 base, in that order; junction bases with no gene match: 7. Germline V gene lookup returns CDR1 MNHEY and CDR2 SMNVEV (reference sequence). This CDR3 is 15 amino acids long. The DNA for the CDR3 is TGTGCCAGCAGTAATGACAGGGCCGGGAACACTGAAGCTTTCTTT. Its protein product is CASSNDRAGNTEAFF.

J is TRBJ1-4 and V is TRBV5-6, with 9 bases that match TRBD1. Germline V CDR1 and CDR2: SGHDT, YYEEEE. The trim removed 4 bases at V and 11 bases at J, leaving 3 bases unmatched. The CDR3 sequence is 12 residues long. CDR3 region: CASSRDREKLFF. DNA for the CDR3: TGTGCCAGCAGCCGGGACAGGGAGAAACTGTTTTTT.